The TCR beta chain described here comes from a study of blood T cell repertoires in COVID-19. The trim removed 5 bases at V and 1 base at J, leaving 3 bases unmatched. The CDR3 runs 15 residues. Germline loops: CDR1 MNHEY, CDR2 SVGAGI. Libraries were prepared by immunoSEQ multiplex PCR; TCRdb keeps only in-frame clonotypes and omits some of them. The repertoire has some 230,000 clones, 75% to 90% of them found once; the top ten carry 8% to 9%. The source is a woman older than 75 with COVID-19, enrolled during active disease. Sample: peripheral blood. The rearrangement joins TRBV6-5 to TRBJ2-7; 12 nucleotides agree with TRBD2. The CDR3 DNA follows: TGTGCCAGCAGTACCGGACTAGCGGGATCCTACGAGCAGTACTTC. Residues: CASSTGLAGSYEQYF.